This T cell receptor beta chain is drawn from a study of metastatic and nonmetastatic thyroid tumors. Overall study context: Peripheral blood and tumor or nodule samples from malignant and benign thyroid patients were compared.

Per the original data handling: Using the CDR3 differences seen across clinicopathological groups, the authors built a distant-metastasis classifier for papillary thyroid cancer, which was meant to discriminate distant-metastatic patients. TCRdb re-analyzed the PCR reads through MiXCR. None of the V and J calls come from the authors' own analysis; TCRdb made them. This sample has some 21,000 clones, with about 10% found just once. A few counts support this clone. One base away lies a much larger clone, so this may be a sequencing read error. Nobody among the patients had been given any treatment before thyroid surgery. Germline V gene lookup returns CDR1 DFQATT and CDR2 SNEGSKA (reference sequence). V was pared by 6 bases and J by 0 bases, with 14 bases between. The CDR3 spans 14 residues.

This receptor was taken from a female donor with papillary thyroid cancer or a benign thyroid nodule (not recorded which). Some clones in this sample may be carry-over from other donors' samples. Material: blood. This chain joins TRBV20-1 and TRBJ1-1; no clear D gene. CDR3 in DNA: TGCAGTGCCCGAATTGGGTCTTTGAACACTGAAGCTTTCTTT. Its translation: CSARIGSLNTEAFF.